Listed below are T cell receptor beta chains from one sample, sequenced in a study of cytomegalovirus exposure and HLA in healthy donors. Libraries were prepared by immunoSEQ multiplex PCR; TCRdb keeps only in-frame clonotypes and omits some of them. The sample shows some 180,000 clones, around 80% of them seen only once. Sequenced input: PBMCs. The source of these receptors is a young man in good health and CMV-seronegative. The conserved cysteine and the conserved F or W are not part of the CDR3 here.

cdr3_aa,v_call,j_call
ASSDFDSGTGELF,TRBV6-4,TRBJ2-2
ASREEWRGEKLF,TRBV6-1,TRBJ1-4
ASSHKLASIQETQY,TRBV4-1,TRBJ2-5
ASSLERPPTDTQY,TRBV5-1,TRBJ2-3
SAREPTSYTQY,TRBV29-1,TRBJ2-3
ASSVGTVNTEAF,TRBV9,TRBJ1-1
ASTQFYEQY,TRBV6-1,TRBJ2-7
ASSVAHRNYEQY,TRBV9,TRBJ2-7
ASSMATRRVANYGYT,TRBV19,TRBJ1-2
SVALSGFSPLH,TRBV29-1,TRBJ1-6
ASSLVAGPYEQY,TRBV7-9,TRBJ2-7
ASSLAQGLNTEAF,TRBV7-9,TRBJ1-1
ASSLAPQGAATYEQY,TRBV11-2,TRBJ2-7
ASSLIQGDAGYT,TRBV5-5,TRBJ1-2
ASSLQVNYEQY,TRBV27,TRBJ2-7
ASSLRQFADTQY,TRBV18,TRBJ2-3
ASSVSVGRGSEAF,TRBV2,TRBJ1-1
ASSLRDYGPASYT,TRBV5-8,TRBJ1-2
ASSFNEAGGKIGYGYT,TRBV27,TRBJ1-2
ASTDSSGNWFYNEQF,TRBV7-3,TRBJ2-1
ASSSLTGYNEQF,TRBV28,TRBJ2-1
SATTGGRGNQPQH,TRBV29-1,TRBJ1-5
ASRSNGESGELF,TRBV7-9,TRBJ2-2
TSSQDPQAGGPAAQY,TRBV1,TRBJ2-3
ASRHPRGLAENYNEQF,TRBV7-9,TRBJ2-1
ASSYSRGGETQY,TRBV6-5,TRBJ2-5
ASKGSQMQPQH,TRBV19,TRBJ1-5
ASTLREGLVSF,TRBV7-9,TRBJ1-1
ASSPGTGSYEQY,TRBV18,TRBJ2-7
ASSSTDNYGYT,TRBV5-4,TRBJ1-2
ASSLIAGDEYEQY,TRBV27,TRBJ2-7
ASSSRTSNYGYT,TRBV7-9,TRBJ1-2
ASLTREANTGELF,TRBV6-6,TRBJ2-2
ASSLSAGLAIGELF,TRBV28,TRBJ2-2
ASTSGQGRPVEGYT,TRBV7-9,TRBJ1-2
ASSQRTSGSSYEQY,TRBV4-1,TRBJ2-7
ASARDRVANEKLF,TRBV11-2,TRBJ1-4
ASSLTGIEKLF,TRBV7-2,TRBJ1-4
ASSLEGTGGTETQY,TRBV11-2,TRBJ2-5
ASSLANPTQRYTEAF,TRBV5-5,TRBJ1-1